This is a list of T cell receptor beta chains from one sample in a study of CD8+ T cells in alopecia areata. Sequencing used immunoSEQ multiplex PCR; TCRdb keeps in-frame clones, though not all of them. In the table there are some 170,000 clones, roughly 70% of which are singletons. The specimen was CD8+ T cells sorted from blood, collected at week 0. The receptors come from a human donor with alopecia areata. Each CDR3 is given with its conserved first and last residue. Each record gives: clone size, V gene, J gene, D gene, CDR3 length, CDR3 protein, CDR3 DNA. D genes are given only for firm matches. The size of a clone is reported for some rows only, either as once, few or many, or as a class for expanded clones.

NA	TRBV7-9	TRBJ1-1	NA	13	CASSLGTNTEAFF	TGTGCCAGCAGCTTGGGGACTAACACTGAAGCTTTCTTT
NA	TRBV10-2	TRBJ2-2	TRBD2	13	CASKRGSTGELFF	TGCGCCAGCAAGCGGGGAAGCACCGGGGAGCTGTTTTTT
NA	TRBV7-8	TRBJ2-5	NA	14	CASSNRKHRETQYF	TGTGCCAGCAGCAACCGAAAACATCGGGAGACCCAGTACTTC
NA	TRBV29-1	TRBJ2-5	TRBD1	14	CSVEDTGDGETQYF	TGCAGCGTTGAAGATACAGGGGATGGAGAGACCCAGTACTTC
NA	TRBV29-1	TRBJ1-2	TRBD1	13	CSGGDRTGDGYTF	TGCAGCGGAGGAGACCGGACAGGGGATGGCTACACCTTC
NA	TRBV7-9	TRBJ1-5	TRBD1	15	CASSPTGQVDQPQHF	TGTGCCAGCAGCCCGACGGGACAGGTCGATCAGCCCCAGCATTTT
NA	TRBV25-1	TRBJ2-7	TRBD1	12	CASSERTGEQYF	TGTGCCAGCAGTGAACGGACAGGTGAGCAGTACTTC
NA	TRBV11-2	TRBJ2-1	NA	13	CASRRGVTDEQFF	TGTGCCAGCAGGAGGGGAGTAACCGATGAGCAGTTCTTC
NA	TRBV5-1	TRBJ2-5	TRBD1	18	CASSFLRQGVGLLETQYF	TGCGCCAGCAGCTTCCTGCGACAGGGGGTCGGTCTGCTAGAGACCCAGTACTTC
NA	TRBV29-1	TRBJ2-7	NA	13	CSVVRDKDNEQYF	TGCAGCGTTGTGAGAGACAAGGACAACGAGCAGTACTTC
NA	TRBV6-4	TRBJ2-1	TRBD2	14	CASSASGGAYEQFF	TGTGCCAGCAGTGCTAGCGGGGGGGCCTATGAGCAGTTCTTC
NA	TRBV28	TRBJ1-6	TRBD1	16	CATTLLGQGSDSPLHF	TGTGCCACCACCCTATTGGGACAGGGGTCCGATTCACCCCTCCACTTT
NA	TRBV6-5	TRBJ1-2	NA	12	CASISSDYGYTF	TGTGCCAGCATAAGCAGCGACTATGGCTACACCTTC
few	TRBV29-1	TRBJ1-1	NA	10	CSVLNTEAFF	TGCAGCGTTCTAAACACTGAAGCTTTCTTT
few	TRBV19	TRBJ1-4	NA	15	CASSIRRQPNEKLFF	TGTGCCAGTAGTATAAGAAGGCAGCCGAATGAAAAACTGTTTTTT
NA	TRBV2	TRBJ1-4	NA	13	CASMQGANEKLFF	TGTGCCAGCATGCAGGGAGCAAATGAAAAACTGTTTTTT